Listed below are T cell receptor beta chains from one sample, sequenced in a study of blood T cell repertoires in COVID-19. Only in-frame clones appear in the TCRdb table, and some are missing; sequencing was by immunoSEQ multiplex PCR. The sample holds 150,000 to 200,000 clones, roughly 93% seen once. Specimen: peripheral blood. Source of these receptors: a woman aged 55 to 70 with COVID-19, enrolled during active disease. Each CDR3 is given with its conserved first and last residue. The D gene is left open where the match is weak. Where a row states a size, it is once, few, many or the class of an expanded clone; other rows omit it.

V gene: TRBV6-5
D gene: .
clone size: .
J gene: TRBJ1-4
CDR3 DNA: TGTGCCAGCAGCCCCGGACACGTCGCTAATGAAAAACTGTTTTTT
CDR3 protein: CASSPGHVANEKLFF

V gene: TRBV27
D gene: TRBD1
clone size: .
J gene: TRBJ1-5
CDR3 DNA: TGTGCCAGCAGTCAGACAGGGGGCAATCAGCCCCAGCATTTT
CDR3 protein: CASSQTGGNQPQHF

V gene: TRBV4-1
D gene: TRBD2
clone size: .
J gene: TRBJ2-2
CDR3 DNA: TGCGCCAGCAGCGAAGATAGGACTAGCGGGGTCGGGGAGCTGTTTTTT
CDR3 protein: CASSEDRTSGVGELFF

V gene: TRBV7-2
D gene: TRBD1
clone size: .
J gene: TRBJ1-4
CDR3 DNA: TGTGCCAGCAGCTTACATGGACAGGGGATAACTAATGAAAAACTGTTTTTT
CDR3 protein: CASSLHGQGITNEKLFF

V gene: TRBV5-1
D gene: .
clone size: .
J gene: TRBJ1-3
CDR3 DNA: TGCGCCAGCAGCCGGGGACAACGGGGTGCTGGAAACACCATATATTTT
CDR3 protein: CASSRGQRGAGNTIYF

V gene: TRBV19
D gene: TRBD1
clone size: once
J gene: TRBJ1-4
CDR3 DNA: TGTGCCAGTAGTACTCCCGGGACAGGGCTTGAAAAACTGTTTTTT
CDR3 protein: CASSTPGTGLEKLFF

V gene: TRBV15
D gene: .
clone size: .
J gene: TRBJ2-5
CDR3 DNA: TGTGCCACCAGCAGAGAAGGGCTAGCATCCCAAGAGACCCAGTACTTC
CDR3 protein: CATSREGLASQETQYF

V gene: TRBV2
D gene: TRBD2
clone size: .
J gene: TRBJ2-2
CDR3 DNA: TGTGCCAGCAGACCTCTAGCGGGGCGGCCAGACGGGGAGCTGTTTTTT
CDR3 protein: CASRPLAGRPDGELFF

V gene: TRBV3-1/TRBV3-2
D gene: TRBD1
clone size: .
J gene: TRBJ1-1
CDR3 DNA: TGTGCCAGCAGCCAACCGGGACAGTTGAACACTGAAGCTTTCTTT
CDR3 protein: CASSQPGQLNTEAFF

V gene: TRBV4-3
D gene: TRBD1
clone size: .
J gene: TRBJ2-7
CDR3 DNA: TGCGCCAGCAGCCAAGACCCGGGACAGGCGTACTACGAGCAGTACTTC
CDR3 protein: CASSQDPGQAYYEQYF

V gene: TRBV5-5
D gene: .
clone size: .
J gene: TRBJ2-7
CDR3 DNA: TGTGCCAGCAGCGAGAGTACTAGGTACGAGCAGTACTTC
CDR3 protein: CASSESTRYEQYF

V gene: TRBV19
D gene: .
clone size: .
J gene: TRBJ2-7
CDR3 DNA: TGTGCCAGTAGCATCCCAGGTAACTCCTACGAGCAGTACTTC
CDR3 protein: CASSIPGNSYEQYF

V gene: TRBV19
D gene: .
clone size: .
J gene: TRBJ1-5
CDR3 DNA: TGTGCCAGTAGTATCACCCAGGGTCCCCGCAATCAGCCCCAGCATTTT
CDR3 protein: CASSITQGPRNQPQHF

V gene: TRBV5-6
D gene: TRBD1
clone size: .
J gene: TRBJ2-1
CDR3 DNA: TGTGCCAGCAGCTTGGGTTCCGGGACAGGGAGCAAGTTGTACAATGAGCAGTTCTTC
CDR3 protein: CASSLGSGTGSKLYNEQFF

V gene: TRBV11-1
D gene: TRBD1
clone size: .
J gene: TRBJ1-2
CDR3 DNA: TGTGCCAGCAGCACGTGGACAGGGGCGAACTATGGCTACACCTTC
CDR3 protein: CASSTWTGANYGYTF

V gene: TRBV5-6
D gene: .
clone size: .
J gene: TRBJ1-2
CDR3 DNA: TGTGCCAGCAGGCGGACAGCCAAAGACTATGGCTACACCTTC
CDR3 protein: CASRRTAKDYGYTF

V gene: TRBV5-8
D gene: .
clone size: .
J gene: TRBJ1-5
CDR3 DNA: TGTGCCAGCAGCTCACAGAGAGGGAGAACCCAGCCCCAGCATTTT
CDR3 protein: CASSSQRGRTQPQHF

V gene: TRBV3-1/TRBV3-2
D gene: TRBD2
clone size: .
J gene: TRBJ2-6
CDR3 DNA: TGTGCCAGCAGCCCCCCGGGAGGGTCTGGGGCCAACGTCCTGACTTTC
CDR3 protein: CASSPPGGSGANVLTF

V gene: TRBV12-3/TRBV12-4
D gene: .
clone size: .
J gene: TRBJ1-1
CDR3 DNA: TGTGCCAGCAGTTTCCAGGCGGGGGCTGAAGCTTTCTTT
CDR3 protein: CASSFQAGAEAFF

V gene: TRBV7-2
D gene: TRBD1
clone size: .
J gene: TRBJ1-2
CDR3 DNA: TGTGCCAGTAGGACAGGGGGCGGTGGCTACACCTTC
CDR3 protein: CASRTGGGGYTF

V gene: TRBV6-2/TRBV6-3
D gene: .
clone size: .
J gene: TRBJ1-2
CDR3 DNA: TGTGCCAGCAGCAAGGGACTACGTTCGGGATTCAATGGCTACACCTTC
CDR3 protein: CASSKGLRSGFNGYTF

V gene: TRBV2
D gene: TRBD2
clone size: .
J gene: TRBJ2-7
CDR3 DNA: TGTGCCAGCAGGGAACTAGCGGGGGCCGCCAGCGAGCAGTACTTC
CDR3 protein: CASRELAGAASEQYF

V gene: TRBV30
D gene: .
clone size: .
J gene: TRBJ1-3
CDR3 DNA: TGTGCCTGGAGTCTTCCGGTAACGGCAGGGGGAAACACCATATATTTT
CDR3 protein: CAWSLPVTAGGNTIYF

V gene: TRBV18
D gene: .
clone size: .
J gene: TRBJ1-2
CDR3 DNA: TGTGCCAGCTCACCGACCATCACCAGTTCAGCGAACTATGGCTACACCTTC
CDR3 protein: CASSPTITSSANYGYTF

V gene: TRBV4-2
D gene: TRBD2
clone size: .
J gene: TRBJ2-3
CDR3 DNA: TGTGCCAGCAGCCAAGATGCGGGGGGGGGCACAGATACGCAGTATTTT
CDR3 protein: CASSQDAGGGTDTQYF

V gene: TRBV12-3/TRBV12-4
D gene: .
clone size: .
J gene: TRBJ1-1
CDR3 DNA: TGTGCCAGCAGACCGATACAGAACACTGAAGCTTTCTTT
CDR3 protein: CASRPIQNTEAFF

V gene: TRBV15
D gene: .
clone size: .
J gene: TRBJ1-1
CDR3 DNA: TGTGCCACCAGCAGGTTCAACTATGAAGCTTTCTTT
CDR3 protein: CATSRFNYEAFF

V gene: TRBV5-6
D gene: TRBD1
clone size: .
J gene: TRBJ1-2
CDR3 DNA: TGTGCCAGCAGCTGGAACAGGGGCGCGGGGATTCTTTGGGACACCTTC
CDR3 protein: CASSWNRGAGILWDTF

V gene: TRBV18
D gene: TRBD1
clone size: once
J gene: TRBJ2-1
CDR3 DNA: TGTGCCAGCTCACCTACACGGAGGAATGACAGGGGGCGGACAGGGGAGCAGTTCTTC
CDR3 protein: CASSPTRRNDRGRTGEQFF

V gene: TRBV25-1
D gene: TRBD1
clone size: .
J gene: TRBJ1-1
CDR3 DNA: TGTGCCAGCAGTGCATACAGGGGAAGGAACACTGAAGCTTTCTTT
CDR3 protein: CASSAYRGRNTEAFF

V gene: TRBV7-3
D gene: TRBD1
clone size: once
J gene: TRBJ1-2
CDR3 DNA: TGTGCCAGCAGCATGACAGGGCATTCGGGCTACACCTTC
CDR3 protein: CASSMTGHSGYTF

V gene: TRBV18
D gene: TRBD1
clone size: .
J gene: TRBJ1-5
CDR3 DNA: TGTGCCAGCTCACCGAGCCGGGACAGCCATCAGCCCCAGCATTTT
CDR3 protein: CASSPSRDSHQPQHF

V gene: TRBV18
D gene: .
clone size: .
J gene: TRBJ2-2
CDR3 DNA: TGTGCCAGCTCACGAGACCAGGGGAACACCGGGGAGCTGTTTTTT
CDR3 protein: CASSRDQGNTGELFF

V gene: TRBV7-7
D gene: .
clone size: .
J gene: TRBJ2-3
CDR3 DNA: TGTGCTAGCAGCCAGGGACTTGACACAGATACGCAGTATTTT
CDR3 protein: CASSQGLDTDTQYF

V gene: TRBV6-2/TRBV6-3
D gene: .
clone size: .
J gene: TRBJ1-1
CDR3 DNA: TGTGCCAGCAGTTACACAGGGAAAACTGAAGCTTTCTTT
CDR3 protein: CASSYTGKTEAFF

V gene: TRBV19
D gene: TRBD1
clone size: .
J gene: TRBJ2-5
CDR3 DNA: TGTGCCAGTAGCGGGACAGGGTCCTCAGAGACCCAGTACTTC
CDR3 protein: CASSGTGSSETQYF

V gene: TRBV5-8
D gene: .
clone size: .
J gene: TRBJ1-2
CDR3 DNA: TGTGCCAGCAGCTTTGTAGCCAGGGAAGGCTATGGCTACACCTTC
CDR3 protein: CASSFVAREGYGYTF

V gene: TRBV27
D gene: .
clone size: .
J gene: TRBJ1-2
CDR3 DNA: TGTGCCAGCAGTTTAGTGCAGGGTGGCTACACCTTC
CDR3 protein: CASSLVQGGYTF

V gene: TRBV5-4
D gene: TRBD2
clone size: .
J gene: TRBJ2-7
CDR3 DNA: TGTGCCAGCAGCCAAACTAGCGGGGAAACCTACGAGCAGTACTTC
CDR3 protein: CASSQTSGETYEQYF

V gene: TRBV7-9
D gene: TRBD1
clone size: few
J gene: TRBJ1-3
CDR3 DNA: TGTGCCAGCAGCGCGAGACAGGGGGCAACTGGAAACACCATATATTTT
CDR3 protein: CASSARQGATGNTIYF

V gene: TRBV7-2
D gene: .
clone size: .
J gene: TRBJ2-5
CDR3 DNA: TGTGCCAGCAGCCGCAATACAGGGTTCCAAGAGACCCAGTACTTC
CDR3 protein: CASSRNTGFQETQYF

V gene: TRBV9
D gene: .
clone size: once
J gene: TRBJ1-1
CDR3 DNA: TGTGCCAGCAGCGCACACAAGGGGACATTGAACACTGAAGCTTTCTTT
CDR3 protein: CASSAHKGTLNTEAFF

V gene: TRBV7-2
D gene: .
clone size: .
J gene: TRBJ2-7
CDR3 DNA: TGTGCCAGCAGCTCGCAAAAGGGACTCTACGAGCAGTACTTC
CDR3 protein: CASSSQKGLYEQYF